This T cell receptor beta chain was identified during a study of blood T cell repertoires in COVID-19. As for the study in general: The samples span acute and convalescent COVID-19 from the United States, Italy and Spain.

The CDR3 is 12 amino acids. The germline gives CDR1 SNHLY, CDR2 FYNNEI. V shed 8 bases and J shed 9 bases, with 14 bases lying between them. As originally analysed: Reference gene primer amplification in the assay estimated nucleated cell counts. Here immunoSEQ multiplex PCR was the method, and the copy in TCRdb shows in-frame clones only, minus some. The V and J calls and clone size come from that table; D and trimming were worked out from the DNA. The profile covers about 290,000 clones, with roughly 90% appearing a single time and approximately 4.3% taken by the ten largest. This clone was detected a few times.

This TCR came from a man aged 35-49 years with acute or convalescent COVID-19. The rearrangement uses TRBV2 and TRBJ1-5; D ambiguous. Sequenced input: peripheral blood. This chain's CDR3 is CASRIAAGPQHF. In DNA form, the CDR3 reads TGTGCCAGCCGGATCGCCGCGGGGCCCCAGCATTTT.